Listed below are T cell receptor beta chains from one sample, sequenced in a study of blood T cell repertoires in COVID-19. Libraries were prepared by immunoSEQ multiplex PCR; TCRdb keeps only in-frame clonotypes and omits some of them. Of about 96,000 clones in the sample, about 90% are singletons; the top ten hold around 4.3%. Sequences were obtained from peripheral blood. Every receptor here comes from a human donor with COVID-19, enrolled during active disease. The donor label of this sample is uncertain. Both conserved end residues are part of each CDR3. The order of the fields is clone size, D gene, J gene, V gene, CDR3 DNA, CDR3 protein. A D gene is named only where the DNA matches it firmly. Size values are once, few and many counts, or a class for expanded clones, and some rows have none.

>once|TRBD2|TRBJ2-1|TRBV5-4
TGTGCCAGCAGCTTGACTAGCGGTGACAATGAGCAGTTCTTC
CASSLTSGDNEQFF
>.|TRBD1|TRBJ1-2|TRBV11-2
TGTGCCAGCAGCCTGGACAGGGTTGGCGGCTACACCTTC
CASSLDRVGGYTF
>.|.|TRBJ1-1|TRBV7-8
TGTGCCAGCACCCGACCGGGGGTTTGGCCTGAAGCTTTCTTT
CASTRPGVWPEAFF
>once|.|TRBJ2-6|TRBV5-4
TGTGCCAGCAGCCCCCAGGGTTACTCTGGGGCCAACGTCCTGACTTTC
CASSPQGYSGANVLTF
>.|.|TRBJ2-2|TRBV11-2
TGTGCCAGCAGCTTAAGGGGGGGCACCGGGGAGCTGTTTTTT
CASSLRGGTGELFF
>once|.|TRBJ2-3|TRBV25-1
TGTGCCAGCAGTGAAGGACGTGGACAGAGTCTCACAGATACGCAGTATTTT
CASSEGRGQSLTDTQYF
>.|.|TRBJ2-1|TRBV5-1
TGCGCCAGCAGCTACCGACTCGGCGGGCATGAGCAGTTCTTC
CASSYRLGGHEQFF
>.|.|TRBJ2-7|TRBV2
TGTGCCAGCAGTGGGGGGCTGGGACAATATCTATACGAGCAGTACTTC
CASSGGLGQYLYEQYF
>.|.|TRBJ1-4|TRBV10-3
TGTGCCATCAGGATGGGCGAAAATGAAAAACTGTTTTTT
CAIRMGENEKLFF
>.|.|TRBJ1-1|TRBV7-3
TGTGCCAGCAGCGCCGCGGGTGTCACTGAAGCTTTCTTT
CASSAAGVTEAFF